This T cell receptor beta chain comes out of a study of T-cell reconstitution after alpha-beta-depleted transplantation in children. A library of TCRbeta sequences, prepared with unique molecular identifiers, was generated. TCRdb fed the PCR reads into MiXCR, producing one record per CDR3 protein. The sample lists fewer than 500,000 distinct CDR3 sequences, around two fifths seen once, with approximately 25% in the top ten. This clonotype was counted once. The ends lost 5 bases at V and 2 bases at J; junction bases unmatched: 9. The CDR3 is made up of 17 amino acids. Germline values: CDR1 SGHTA, CDR2 FQGNSA.

The specimen comprised PBMCs, sampled before TCRalphabeta/CD19-depleted stem cell transplant. The chain has TRBV7-2 and TRBJ2-5, with 12 bases lining up with TRBD2. The sequence derives from a girl between 2 and 10 years old with aplastic anemia, due to receive a stem cell transplant. This CDR3 is CASSRGLAGGVQETQYF. The DNA for the CDR3 is TGTGCCAGCAGCAGAGGTCTAGCGGGGGGGGTGCAAGAGACCCAGTACTTC.